This T cell receptor (beta chain) was retrieved from a study of CD8 T cells in ankylosing spondylitis. Broader study findings: Matched ankylosing spondylitis synovial fluid reportedly contained a significantly enriched population of disease-linked clones. Earlier authors reported some of these motif variants in reactive arthritis synovial fluid and blood. Clones that were linked to disease were CD8+ and were relatively rare in peripheral blood.

A quantitative 5'-RACE method, one with molecular barcodes, was used to make TCR beta libraries. TCRdb re-called the 5' RACE reads through MiXCR, storing one row per CDR3 protein. Of around 320,000 distinct CDR3 sequences detected, roughly 20% appear once; the ten largest clones hold 3% to 4%. As regards this clonotype: What it binds is not known.

The sequence came from a female donor with ankylosing spondylitis or in good health (not recorded which). The sample taken for sequencing was blood, either unsorted or a sorted T cell fraction (not recorded which).

The CDR3: CAWSVLRGAEQFF. The CDR3 coding sequence is TGTGCCTGGAGTGTACTTAGGGGGGCTGAGCAGTTCTTC. The chain has TRBV30 and TRBJ2-1; D tentatively fits TRBD1 or TRBD2 (6 bases each). The CDR3 spans 13 residues. V was trimmed by 0 bases and J by 9 bases, leaving 12 bases between them. CDR1 is GTSNPN and CDR2 is SVGIG in the germline V gene (reference sequence).